This note documents a single T cell receptor (beta chain) sequence. What it binds is unknown. Second-dose groups at about 4 or about 12 weeks were pooled. The data are from a study of T cell responses to AZD1222 COVID-19 vaccine. Points from the study as a whole: At study baseline, merely over 5 AZD1222 recipients were seropositive.

The CDR3 totals 13 residues. The V gene lost 6 bases and the J gene lost 5 bases, with 13 bases spanning the gap. Germline CDR1 reads MNHEY; CDR2 reads SVGAGI. Some clones are missing from TCRdb's copy, which holds only in-frame ones; the method was immunoSEQ multiplex PCR. The sample comprises about 120,000 clones, 87% of which are singletons, and approximately 2.6% rests with the top ten. The clonotype was recovered from an adult who received the AZD1222 COVID-19 vaccine. The sequencing here drew on peripheral blood, taken 28 days after the second AZD1222 dose. J is TRBJ1-2 and V is TRBV6-5; weak D call: TRBD1 (6 bases). The CDR3 loop reads CASRTGGPYGYTF. CDR3 bases: TGTGCCAGCAGGACAGGCGGACCTTATGGCTACACCTTC.